This T cell receptor beta chain was profiled in a study of cytomegalovirus exposure and HLA in healthy donors. With 6 bases removed from V and 4 bases from J, the gap between germline ends came to 15 bases. CDR1 MDHEN and CDR2 SYDVKM come from the germline V gene. The CDR3 sequence is 14 residues long. Though probably carrying unrecorded immune exposures, donors were nominally healthy at sampling. Primers included in the PCR were 60 Vbeta and 13 Jbeta primers. The data were produced by immunoSEQ multiplex PCR, yet TCRdb's version contains in-frame clones alone and is incomplete. Of around 190,000 clones in the sample, 65% to 85% were seen once.

The specimen sequenced was PBMCs. This receptor was taken from a woman aged 25-40 years in good health and CMV-seronegative. The V call is TRBV28, the J call TRBJ1-2; D might be TRBD1 (6 bases). For the CDR3, the DNA is TGTGCCAGCAGACTACAGGGTTATGGCTATGGCTACACCTTC. It specifies CASRLQGYGYGYTF.